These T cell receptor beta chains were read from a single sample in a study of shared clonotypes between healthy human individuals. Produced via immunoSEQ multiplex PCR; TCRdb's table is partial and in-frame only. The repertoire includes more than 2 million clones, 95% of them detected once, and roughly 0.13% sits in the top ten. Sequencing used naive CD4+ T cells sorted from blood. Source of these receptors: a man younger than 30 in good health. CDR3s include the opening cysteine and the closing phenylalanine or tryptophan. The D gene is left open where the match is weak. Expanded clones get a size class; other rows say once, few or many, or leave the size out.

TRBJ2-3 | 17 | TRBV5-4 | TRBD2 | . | CASSLRASGGSIDTQYF | TGTGCCAGCAGCTTGAGGGCTAGCGGGGGGAGCATAGATACGCAGTATTTT
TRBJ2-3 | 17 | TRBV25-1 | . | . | CASSDPRTPGVTDTQYF | TGTGCCAGCAGTGATCCTAGGACCCCTGGGGTCACAGATACGCAGTATTTT
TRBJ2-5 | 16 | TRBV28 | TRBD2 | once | CASSPGTSGSTETQYF | TGTGCCAGCAGTCCGGGGACTAGCGGGAGTACAGAGACCCAGTACTTC
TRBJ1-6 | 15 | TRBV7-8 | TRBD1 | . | CASSPGQGENSPLHF | TGTGCCAGCAGCCCGGGACAGGGAGAGAATTCACCCCTCCACTTT
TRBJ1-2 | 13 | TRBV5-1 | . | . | CASSLTGSDGYTF | TGCGCCAGCAGCTTGACAGGGTCTGACGGCTACACCTTC
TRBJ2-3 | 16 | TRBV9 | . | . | CASSPRGLGDTDTQYF | TGTGCCAGCAGCCCCCGTGGACTCGGAGACACAGATACGCAGTATTTT
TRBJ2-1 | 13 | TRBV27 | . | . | CASREQGTDEQFF | TGTGCCAGCAGAGAACAGGGTACCGATGAGCAGTTCTTC
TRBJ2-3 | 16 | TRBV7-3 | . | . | CASSLAGTFGTDTQYF | TGTGCCAGCAGCTTAGCGGGGACGTTTGGCACAGATACGCAGTATTTT
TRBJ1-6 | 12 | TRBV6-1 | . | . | CATKGANSPLHF | TGTGCCACCAAAGGAGCTAATTCACCCCTCCACTTT
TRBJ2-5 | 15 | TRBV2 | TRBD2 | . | CASSPGTSGRETQYF | TGTGCCAGCAGCCCCGGGACTAGCGGGAGAGAGACCCAGTACTTC
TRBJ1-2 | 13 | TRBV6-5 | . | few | CASSYDRIYGYTF | TGTGCCAGCAGTTACGACAGAATCTATGGCTACACCTTC
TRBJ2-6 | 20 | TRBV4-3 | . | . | CASSQALFGVSLSGANVLTF | TGCGCCAGCAGCCAAGCCCTGTTTGGGGTGAGTCTCTCTGGGGCCAACGTCCTGACTTTC
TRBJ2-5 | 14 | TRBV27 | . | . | CASRPPGYQETQYF | TGTGCCAGCAGACCTCCGGGATACCAAGAGACCCAGTACTTC
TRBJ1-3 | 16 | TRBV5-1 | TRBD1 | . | CASSLNSDRAGNTIYF | TGCGCCAGCAGCTTGAATTCCGACAGGGCAGGAAACACCATATATTTT
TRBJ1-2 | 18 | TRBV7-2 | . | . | CASSPDTPGRPHTYGYTF | TGTGCCAGCAGCCCAGATACCCCGGGTCGACCACATACCTATGGCTACACCTTC
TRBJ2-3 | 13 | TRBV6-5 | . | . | CASSSRTTGGQYF | TGTGCCAGCAGTTCCCGTACGACGGGTGGGCAGTATTTT
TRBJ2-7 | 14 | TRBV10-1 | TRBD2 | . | CASRLSGGVYEQYF | TGCGCCAGCAGACTTTCGGGGGGAGTGTACGAGCAGTACTTC
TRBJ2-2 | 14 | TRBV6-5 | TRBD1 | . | CASRTGGDTGELFF | TGTGCCAGCAGAACAGGGGGAGACACCGGGGAGCTGTTTTTT
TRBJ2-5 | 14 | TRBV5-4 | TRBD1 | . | CASSLWDREETQYF | TGTGCCAGCAGCTTGTGGGACAGAGAAGAGACCCAGTACTTC
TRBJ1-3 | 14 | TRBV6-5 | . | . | CASRNGGSGNTIYF | TGTGCCAGCAGGAACGGGGGCTCTGGAAACACCATATATTTT
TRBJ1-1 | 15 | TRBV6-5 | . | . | CASSYWNSLNTEAFF | TGTGCCAGCAGTTACTGGAACAGCTTGAACACTGAAGCTTTCTTT
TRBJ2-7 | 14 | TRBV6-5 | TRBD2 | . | CASSGLAGAYEQYF | TGTGCCAGCAGCGGACTAGCGGGAGCCTACGAGCAGTACTTC
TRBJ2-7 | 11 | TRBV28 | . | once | CASSWGYEQYF | TGTGCCAGCAGCTGGGGTTACGAGCAGTACTTC
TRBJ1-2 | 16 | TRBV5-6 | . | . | CASSSPQVAGGYGYTF | TGTGCCAGCAGCTCGCCCCAGGTCGCGGGGGGTTATGGCTACACCTTC
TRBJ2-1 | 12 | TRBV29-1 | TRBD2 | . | CSVDGSGNEQFF | TGCAGCGTTGACGGTAGCGGGAATGAGCAGTTCTTC
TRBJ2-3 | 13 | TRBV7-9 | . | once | CASSQAGSDTQYF | TGTGCCAGCAGCCAGGCAGGATCAGATACGCAGTATTTT
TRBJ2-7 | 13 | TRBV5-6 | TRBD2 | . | CASSLEGRGEQYF | TGTGCCAGCAGCTTGGAGGGGAGGGGCGAGCAGTACTTC
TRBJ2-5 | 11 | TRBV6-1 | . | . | CASSHRETQYF | TGTGCCAGCAGCCACAGGGAGACCCAGTACTTC
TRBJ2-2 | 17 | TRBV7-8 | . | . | CASSLAGSNRPTGELFF | TGTGCCAGCAGCTTAGCGGGTTCGAACAGGCCCACCGGGGAGCTGTTTTTT
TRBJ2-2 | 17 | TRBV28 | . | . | CASSFYDRLKEPGELFF | TGTGCCAGCAGTTTTTATGATCGACTCAAGGAGCCCGGGGAGCTGTTTTTT
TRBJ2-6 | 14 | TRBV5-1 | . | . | CASSETAGANVLTF | TGCGCCAGCAGCGAGACAGCCGGGGCCAACGTCCTGACTTTC
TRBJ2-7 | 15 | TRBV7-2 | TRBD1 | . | CASSWTGTGVYEQYF | TGTGCCAGCAGCTGGACCGGGACAGGGGTCTACGAGCAGTACTTC
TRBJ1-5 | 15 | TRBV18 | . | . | CASSPGSGGNQPQHF | TGTGCCAGCTCACCGGGGTCCGGGGGCAATCAGCCCCAGCATTTT
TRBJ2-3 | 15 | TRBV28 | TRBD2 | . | CASSVTSVSTDTQYF | TGTGCCAGCAGTGTAACTAGCGTCAGCACAGATACGCAGTATTTT
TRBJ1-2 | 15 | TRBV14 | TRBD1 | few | CASSLGAGGLWGYTF | TGTGCCAGCAGCCTTGGGGCAGGGGGCCTTTGGGGCTACACCTTC
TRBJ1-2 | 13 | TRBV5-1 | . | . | CASSQETFYGYTF | TGCGCCAGCAGCCAAGAAACTTTCTATGGCTACACCTTC
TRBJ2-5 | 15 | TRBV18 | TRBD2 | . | CASSPTSGYQETQYF | TGTGCCAGCTCACCAACTAGCGGATATCAAGAGACCCAGTACTTC
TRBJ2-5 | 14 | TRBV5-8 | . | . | CASSSASFMETQYF | TGTGCCAGCAGCTCCGCTAGTTTCATGGAGACCCAGTACTTC
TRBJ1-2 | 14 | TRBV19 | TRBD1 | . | CASNRQGGAYGYTF | TGTGCCAGTAATCGACAGGGGGGAGCCTATGGCTACACCTTC
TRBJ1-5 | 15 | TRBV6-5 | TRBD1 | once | CASSSGTGNNQPQHF | TGTGCCAGCAGCTCCGGGACAGGTAACAATCAGCCCCAGCATTTT
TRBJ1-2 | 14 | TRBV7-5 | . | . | CARSRPKGPYGYTF | TGTGCCAGAAGCCGCCCCAAAGGACCCTATGGCTACACCTTC
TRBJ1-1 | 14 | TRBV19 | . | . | CASSLGASETEAFF | TGTGCCAGCAGTTTGGGGGCGTCGGAGACTGAAGCTTTCTTT
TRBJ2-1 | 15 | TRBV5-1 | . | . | CASSLVASSYNEQFF | TGCGCCAGCAGCTTGGTGGCGAGCTCCTACAATGAGCAGTTCTTC
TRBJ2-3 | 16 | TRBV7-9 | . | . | CASSLDRRAGADTQYF | TGTGCCAGCAGCTTAGATCGCCGTGCAGGGGCAGATACGCAGTATTTT